This is a list of T cell receptor beta chains from one sample in a study of blood T cell repertoires in COVID-19. Measured with immunoSEQ multiplex PCR; TCRdb has only the in-frame clones, and not every one. The sample consists of over 350,000 clones, roughly 88% of them appearing once. The specimen sequenced was peripheral blood. The receptors originated from a woman aged 30 to 39 with active or convalescent COVID-19. Both conserved end residues are part of each CDR3. The D gene is left open where the match is weak. Not every row has a clone size; where given, it reads once, few, many or a size class.

V gene	clone size	D gene	J gene	CDR3 length	CDR3 protein	CDR3 DNA
TRBV6-1	-	-	TRBJ1-6	17	CASSEGVDPSYNSPLHF	TGTGCCAGCAGTGAAGGGGTGGATCCTAGTTATAATTCACCCCTCCACTTT
TRBV2	-	TRBD1	TRBJ1-1	13	CASSPTGDTEAFF	TGTGCCAGCAGCCCGACAGGGGACACTGAAGCTTTCTTT
TRBV7-9	few	TRBD1	TRBJ1-1	16	CASSLGQGAKGPEAFF	TGTGCCAGCAGCTTAGGGCAGGGGGCAAAGGGCCCTGAAGCTTTCTTT
TRBV27	-	-	TRBJ1-6	13	CATKFQYNSPLHF	TGTGCCACCAAATTCCAGTATAATTCACCCCTCCACTTT
TRBV9	-	-	TRBJ1-4	17	CASSVATGGITNEKLFF	TGTGCCAGCAGCGTAGCTACTGGGGGGATAACTAATGAAAAACTGTTTTTT
TRBV5-1	-	-	TRBJ1-4	15	CASSLDPGTNEKLFF	TGCGCCAGCAGCTTGGATCCGGGAACTAATGAAAAACTGTTTTTT
TRBV5-6	-	-	TRBJ1-2	14	CASSLGQAYVGYTF	TGTGCCAGCAGCTTGGGACAGGCCTACGTTGGCTACACCTTC
TRBV6-6	-	TRBD2	TRBJ2-7	15	CASSPSVSGSYEQYF	TGTGCCAGCAGTCCCTCCGTTAGCGGGAGCTACGAGCAGTACTTC
TRBV5-6	-	TRBD2	TRBJ2-3	18	CASRWTSGREGSTDTQYF	TGTGCCAGCAGGTGGACCAGCGGGAGGGAGGGTAGCACAGATACGCAGTATTTT
TRBV7-7	-	TRBD2	TRBJ2-5	17	CASSPRERLAGGETQYF	TGTGCCAGCAGCCCCCGGGAAAGACTAGCGGGAGGCGAGACCCAGTACTTC
TRBV13	-	-	TRBJ2-7	16	CASSSLAGQGGYEQYF	TGTGCCAGCAGCTCCCTGGCGGGGCAGGGCGGGTACGAGCAGTACTTC
TRBV5-4	-	TRBD2	TRBJ2-7	15	CASSLDAGGSYEQYF	TGTGCCAGCAGCTTGGATGCCGGGGGGTCCTACGAGCAGTACTTC
TRBV7-8	once	TRBD2	TRBJ2-1	16	CASSPGLADPHNEQFF	TGTGCCAGCAGCCCGGGACTAGCGGACCCTCACAATGAGCAGTTCTTC
TRBV19	-	TRBD2	TRBJ2-1	15	CASISTSGPYNEQFF	TGTGCCAGTATTTCGACTAGCGGGCCTTACAATGAGCAGTTCTTC
TRBV19	-	-	TRBJ1-5	17	CASMNRAVSGFNQPQHF	TGTGCCAGTATGAACAGGGCGGTCAGTGGGTTCAATCAGCCCCAGCATTTT
TRBV27	-	TRBD1	TRBJ2-1	16	CASTGTDLSSYNEQFF	TGTGCCAGCACAGGGACAGACTTAAGCTCCTACAATGAGCAGTTCTTC
TRBV14	-	-	TRBJ1-1	17	CASSQLSTAGPNTEAFF	TGTGCCAGCAGCCAACTAAGTACGGCAGGGCCGAACACTGAAGCTTTCTTT
TRBV6-1	-	TRBD2	TRBJ2-1	15	CASSEASGGFDEQFF	TGTGCCAGCAGTGAAGCTAGCGGGGGATTCGATGAGCAGTTCTTC
TRBV7-9	-	-	TRBJ2-7	14	CASSFFMDNAEQYF	TGTGCCAGCAGCTTTTTTATGGACAACGCCGAGCAGTACTTC
TRBV5-6	-	TRBD1	TRBJ1-2	15	CASSPRDRGGYGYTF	TGTGCCAGCAGCCCCCGGGACAGGGGAGGCTATGGCTACACCTTC
TRBV5-1	-	-	TRBJ1-2	15	CASSPSGGGNYGYTF	TGCGCCAGCAGCCCCTCGGGAGGTGGGAACTATGGCTACACCTTC
TRBV6-5	-	-	TRBJ2-7	14	CASGGLSVTYEQYF	TGTGCCAGCGGAGGTCTGAGTGTCACCTACGAGCAGTACTTC
TRBV2	once	TRBD1	TRBJ1-4	14	CASSERQGDEKLFF	TGTGCCAGCAGTGAGCGACAGGGAGATGAAAAACTGTTTTTT
TRBV9	-	TRBD1	TRBJ1-1	18	CASSVGSGQGVLYTEAFF	TGTGCCAGCAGCGTAGGGTCGGGACAGGGAGTCCTCTACACTGAAGCTTTCTTT
TRBV12-3/TRBV12-4	-	-	TRBJ1-1	13	CASSRGQGTEAFF	TGTGCCAGCAGTCGGGGCCAGGGGACTGAAGCTTTCTTT
TRBV19	-	-	TRBJ2-1	14	CASSIRSGYNEQFF	TGTGCCAGTAGTATACGGAGCGGATACAATGAGCAGTTCTTC
TRBV6-4	-	-	TRBJ2-1	15	CASSDSGGANNEQFF	TGTGCCAGCAGTGACTCTGGGGGGGCGAACAATGAGCAGTTCTTC
TRBV5-1	once	-	TRBJ2-7	14	CASSLGQGSYEQYF	TGCGCCAGCAGCTTGGGGCAGGGATCCTACGAGCAGTACTTC
TRBV6-1	-	TRBD1	TRBJ2-5	17	CASSAGILQGSSETQYF	TGTGCCAGCAGTGCTGGCATACTACAGGGGTCCTCCGAGACCCAGTACTTC
TRBV19	-	-	TRBJ1-5	17	CASSIVSGVRGNQPQHF	TGTGCCAGTAGTATAGTAAGCGGTGTACGGGGCAATCAGCCCCAGCATTTT
TRBV9	-	TRBD2	TRBJ2-3	16	CASSVGSSGGTDTQYF	TGTGCCAGCAGCGTAGGAAGTAGCGGGGGCACAGATACGCAGTATTTT
TRBV2	-	-	TRBJ1-5	10	CALGNQPQHF	TGTGCACTCGGGAATCAGCCCCAGCATTTT
TRBV5-4	-	TRBD1	TRBJ2-1	15	CASSRGTGGKNEQFF	TGTGCCAGCAGCCGCGGGACAGGGGGGAAGAATGAGCAGTTCTTC
TRBV12-5	-	-	TRBJ1-5	15	CASGPGDTLNQPQHF	TGTGCTAGTGGTCCCGGGGACACCTTAAATCAGCCCCAGCATTTT
TRBV6-5	-	TRBD2	TRBJ2-1	15	CASRGLAGTGDEQFF	TGTGCCAGCAGAGGACTAGCGGGAACTGGGGATGAGCAGTTCTTC
TRBV6-6	-	-	TRBJ1-1	15	CASSYPQGRNTEAFF	TGTGCCAGCAGTTACCCCCAGGGGAGGAACACTGAAGCTTTCTTT
TRBV3-1/TRBV3-2	-	-	TRBJ2-7	16	CASSRSGGPPAYEQYF	TGTGCCAGCAGCCGTTCCGGAGGCCCCCCAGCCTACGAGCAGTACTTC
TRBV3-1/TRBV3-2	-	-	TRBJ1-6	13	CASSQVLNSPLHF	TGTGCCAGCAGCCAAGTCCTGAATTCACCCCTCCACTTT
TRBV7-9	-	-	TRBJ1-2	13	CASTSPLEGGYTF	TGTGCCAGCACTTCCCCTCTGGAGGGTGGCTACACCTTC
TRBV5-1	-	TRBD2	TRBJ2-7	21	CASSLGLGAQKEREGRREQYF	TGCGCCAGCAGCTTGGGTTTGGGAGCGCAGAAAGAGCGGGAGGGCCGGCGCGAGCAGTACTTC
TRBV11-2	-	-	TRBJ1-3	11	CASSLLSTIYF	TGTGCCAGCAGCTTACTGAGCACCATATATTTT
TRBV3-1/TRBV3-2	-	-	TRBJ1-2	15	CASSQRSWTEDGYTF	TGTGCCAGCAGCCAACGGAGCTGGACGGAGGATGGCTACACCTTC
TRBV5-6	-	-	TRBJ1-3	18	CASSLAQNRVSSGNTIYF	TGTGCCAGCAGCTTGGCCCAAAACCGGGTTAGCTCTGGAAACACCATATATTTT
TRBV7-9	few	-	TRBJ1-3	16	CASSPWGGLSGNTIYF	TGTGCCAGCAGCCCCTGGGGGGGACTCTCTGGAAACACCATATATTTT
TRBV25-1	-	-	TRBJ1-2	14	CASSEIGGNYGYTF	TGTGCCAGCAGTGAAATTGGAGGGAACTATGGCTACACCTTC
TRBV28	-	TRBD1	TRBJ1-5	13	CASSLSGGTPQHF	TGTGCCAGCAGTTTATCAGGGGGCACGCCCCAGCATTTT
TRBV7-9	-	-	TRBJ1-5	12	CASSPLGGPQHF	TGTGCCAGCAGCCCCCTCGGGGGGCCCCAGCATTTT
TRBV5-4	-	TRBD2	TRBJ2-7	15	CASSSGTSGHYEQYF	TGTGCCAGCAGCTCCGGGACTAGCGGCCACTACGAGCAGTACTTC
TRBV20-1	-	-	TRBJ1-5	15	CSASPDSADDQPQHF	TGCAGTGCTAGTCCCGACTCCGCCGACGATCAGCCCCAGCATTTT
TRBV5-5	-	-	TRBJ2-3	16	CASSLAAGYVPDTQYF	TGTGCCAGCAGCTTGGCGGCAGGGTACGTCCCAGATACGCAGTATTTT
TRBV7-9	-	-	TRBJ1-1	15	CASSSQGNLQAEAFF	TGTGCCAGCAGCTCCCAGGGAAATCTGCAGGCTGAAGCTTTCTTT
TRBV3-1/TRBV3-2	-	TRBD1	TRBJ1-5	14	CASSPGQSNQPQHF	TGTGCCAGCAGCCCGGGACAGAGCAATCAGCCCCAGCATTTT
TRBV6-5	-	-	TRBJ2-3	16	CASSYTARWSTDTQYF	TGTGCCAGCAGTTACACAGCACGATGGAGCACAGATACGCAGTATTTT
TRBV29-1	-	-	TRBJ2-3	11	CSTGSTDTQYF	TGCAGCACAGGGAGTACAGATACGCAGTATTTT
TRBV2	-	TRBD2	TRBJ2-7	15	CASKSPSGDSYEQYF	TGTGCCAGCAAGAGTCCTAGCGGGGATTCCTACGAGCAGTACTTC
TRBV6-5	-	-	TRBJ1-1	15	CASTAAGIVNTEAFF	TGTGCCAGCACCGCCGCAGGGATAGTGAACACTGAAGCTTTCTTT
TRBV7-9	-	TRBD1	TRBJ1-3	14	CASSNRDRVDTIYF	TGTGCCAGCAGCAACCGGGACAGGGTGGACACCATATATTTT
TRBV6-1	-	TRBD1	TRBJ1-6	20	CASSDLAQSAGQGWNSPLHF	TGTGCCAGCAGTGACCTGGCTCAAAGTGCTGGACAGGGATGGAATTCACCCCTCCACTTT
TRBV11-2	-	-	TRBJ2-2	15	CASSPGTGNTGELFF	TGTGCCAGCAGCCCAGGGACTGGGAACACCGGGGAGCTGTTTTTT
TRBV11-2	-	-	TRBJ2-7	17	CASSSPQRWGRGGEQYF	TGTGCCAGCAGCTCCCCTCAGAGATGGGGGCGCGGTGGAGAGCAGTACTTC